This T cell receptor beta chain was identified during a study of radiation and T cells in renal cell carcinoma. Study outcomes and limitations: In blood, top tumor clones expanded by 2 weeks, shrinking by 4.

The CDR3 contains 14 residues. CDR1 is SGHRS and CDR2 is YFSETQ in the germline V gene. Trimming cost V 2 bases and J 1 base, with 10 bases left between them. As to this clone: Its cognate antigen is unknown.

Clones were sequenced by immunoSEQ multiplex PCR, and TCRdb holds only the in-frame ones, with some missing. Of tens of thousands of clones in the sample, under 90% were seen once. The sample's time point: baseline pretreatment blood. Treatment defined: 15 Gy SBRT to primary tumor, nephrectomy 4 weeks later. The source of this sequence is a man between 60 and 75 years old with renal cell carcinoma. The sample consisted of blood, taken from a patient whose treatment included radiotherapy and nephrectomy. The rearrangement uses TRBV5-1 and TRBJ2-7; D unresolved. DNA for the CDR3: TGCGCCAGCAGCTTTGACTTAGGGTCCTACGAGCAGTACTTC. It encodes CASSFDLGSYEQYF.